Detailed here is one TCR beta chain. The antigen is undetermined. The data are from a study of T cells in women clearing cervical HPV infection. Here immunoSEQ multiplex PCR was the method, and the copy in TCRdb shows in-frame clones only, minus some. The data show 36,000 or so clones, and the top ten clones hold around 3.5%. Notes on the study in general: CIN3+ cases had significantly higher TCR repertoire richness than controls, but evenness did not differ.

Sample: blood buffy coat. This clonotype was sampled from a woman between 18 and 70 years old with a cervical HPV16 infection that either progressed to CIN3+ or cleared (not recorded which).

The CDR3 bases that were read are TGTGCCAGCAGTTGGATCCCGGGGACTGAA. Its protein product is CASSWIPGTE. From start to end, the CDR3 is CASSWIPGTEAFF. This sequence joins TRBV12-3 or TRBV12-4 and TRBJ1-1; D remains ambiguous. Read data end 3 residues before the CDR3 end; the end is taken from the germline J gene. This CDR3 contains 13 residues. V lost 4 bases and J lost 5, with 11 bases in between.